This TCR beta chain was identified in a study of blood T cell repertoires in COVID-19. Overall study: COVID-19 samples, acute and convalescent, were from the United States, Italy and Spain.

This clone appeared a single time. The CDR3 consists of 14 residues. With 1 base removed from V and 10 bases from J, the gap between germline ends came to 14 bases. Per the germline V gene, CDR1 is SGHAT and CDR2 is FQNNGV. Generated by immunoSEQ multiplex PCR, the TCRdb table keeps only in-frame clones and is missing some. The sample lists under 200,000 clones, roughly 80% seen once, with around 8.1% in the top ten. The specimen was peripheral blood. This sequence originates from a man in his fifties or sixties with acute or convalescent COVID-19. The V call is TRBV11-2, the J call TRBJ2-4; a weak D match, TRBD1 (6 bases). The CDR3 loop is CASSLGPGARIQYF. The CDR3 coding sequence is TGTGCCAGCAGCTTAGGTCCAGGGGCGCGGATTCAGTACTTC.